These 30 T cell receptor beta chains were sequenced from one sample in a study of shared clonotypes between healthy human individuals. Measured with immunoSEQ multiplex PCR; TCRdb has only the in-frame clones, and not every one. Counted here are roughly 1,100,000 clones, under 80% occurring once; the ten biggest clones make up approximately 1.5%. Specimen: memory CD4+ T cells sorted from blood. Indicated subset: CD45RA-negative fraction. The receptors were gathered from a man aged 18 to 30 in good health.

The chain has TRBV27 and TRBJ1-4, with 8 nucleotides matching TRBD1. The CDR3 has 14 residues. Germline V CDR1 and CDR2: MNHEY, SMNVEV (reference sequence). With V trimmed by 5 bases and J by 8 bases, 7 bases remained unmatched. The CDR3 nucleotides are TGTGCCAGCAGTATGACAGGGGAAGTGGAAAAACTGTTTTTT. As protein: CASSMTGEVEKLFF.

J is TRBJ1-1 and V is TRBV7-9, with D hard to call. The CDR3 sequence is 12 residues long. Germline CDR1 is SEHNR and CDR2 is FQNEAQ (reference sequence). V gave up 7 bases and J gave up 4 bases, with 10 bases separating them. This CDR3 is CASIGWVTEAFF. The DNA of the CDR3 is TGTGCCAGCATCGGGTGGGTCACTGAAGCTTTCTTT.

This chain uses TRBV7-9 with TRBJ2-1, with 11 bases aligning to TRBD2. J was trimmed by 8 bases and V by 5 bases; bases with no gene match: 8. The germline V gene encodes CDR1 SEHNR and CDR2 FQNEAQ (reference sequence). The CDR3 covers 15 residues. Here the CDR3 DNA reads TGTGCCAGCAGCCTTGGACTAGCGGGTATGGATGAGCAGTTCTTC. It specifies CASSLGLAGMDEQFF. Based on the CDR3 plus reference TRBV7-9 and TRBJ2-1, the full variable domain is DTGVSQNPRHKITKRGQNVTFRCDPISEHNRLYWYRQTLGQGPEFLTYFQNEAQLEKSRLLSDRFSAERPKGSFSTLEIQRTEQGDSAMYLCASSLGLAGMDEQFFGPGTRLTVL.

This chain links TRBV25-1 with TRBJ2-7; 8 bases match TRBD1. The J segment lost 7 bases and the V segment lost 7 bases, leaving 15 bases of the junction unmatched. The germline V gene encodes CDR1 MGHDK and CDR2 SYGVNS. The CDR3 runs to 15 residues. The CDR3 nucleotides read TGTGCCAGCAAGCAGCCGGGACAGGCCGTCTGGGAGCAGTACTTC. This encodes CASKQPGQAVWEQYF.

This clone was detected a few times. This same CDR3 is encoded by further DNA sequences in the sample. The J gene is TRBJ1-4, the V gene TRBV6-1; D is perhaps TRBD1 (6 bases). V lost 2 bases to trimming and J lost 7 bases, with 14 bases between them. CDR3 length equals 15 residues. From germline, CDR1 is MNHNS and CDR2 SASEGT. CDR3 sequence (DNA): TGTGCCAGCAGTGAAATCAGGGGAAGTGGTGAAAAACTGTTTTTT. This codes for CASSEIRGSGEKLFF.

The rearrangement uses TRBV27 and TRBJ1-1, with D tentatively TRBD1 (5 bases). This CDR3 has 14 amino acids. The V end lost 9 bases, the J end lost 1 base, and 15 bases lay between the germline ends. From germline, CDR1 is MNHEY and CDR2 SMNVEV (reference sequence). CDR3 in DNA: TGTGCCAGACCGCGGGGTGGGACGAACACTGAAGCTTTCTTT. Translating gives CARPRGGTNTEAFF.

The DNA of the CDR3 is TGTGCCACCAGCCCCCGCGGAGAGAATAGCAATCAGCCCCAGCATTTT. It is translated as CATSPRGENSNQPQHF. The genes are TRBV15 and TRBJ1-5; D remains unclear. Trimming removed 5 bases at V and 0 bases at J, with 14 bases between. The germline V gene has CDR1 LNHNV and CDR2 YYDKDF (reference sequence). This CDR3 contains 16 residues.

This chain uses TRBV9 with TRBJ2-2, with 7 bases identical to TRBD2. CDR1 and CDR2 from the germline V gene are SGDLS and YYNGEE. The CDR3 is 14 amino acids. V lost 6 bases and J lost 5; bases outside the gene matches: 7. CDR3 nucleotides: TGTGCCAGCACTTTGGCAGCGGGGACCGGGGAGCTGTTTTTT. Its translation: CASTLAAGTGELFF. Variable domain in full (rest from reference TRBV9 and TRBJ2-2): DSGVTQTPKHLITATGQRVTLRCSPRSGDLSVYWYQQSLDQGLQFLIQYYNGEERAKGNILERFSAQQFPDLHSELNLSSLELGDSALYFCASTLAAGTGELFFGEGSRLTVL.

This chain connects TRBV7-8 to TRBJ2-7; TRBD2 is a possible D gene (5 bases). Trimming cost V 1 base and J 2 bases, with 9 bases left between them. The length of the CDR3 is 14 residues. Germline V gives CDR1 SGHVS, CDR2 FQNEAQ. CDR3 in DNA: TGTGCCAGCAGCTTAGTCGGGGAAGCCTACGAGCAGTACTTC. Translating it yields CASSLVGEAYEQYF.

The chain couples TRBV20-1 to TRBJ1-1; perhaps TRBD1 as D (6 bases). The CDR3 length is 11 residues. V was cut by 8 bases and J by 8 bases, with 15 bases left in between. From germline, CDR1 is DFQATT and CDR2 SNEGSKA (reference sequence). The DNA for the CDR3 is TGCAGTTCCAGACGGGGGACAGAAGCTTTCTTT. Residues: CSSRRGTEAFF.

The CDR3 loop reads CASSLARQNTGELFF. CDR3 sequence (DNA): TGTGCCAGCAGCTTAGCCAGACAGAACACCGGGGAGCTGTTTTTT. The chain recombines TRBV7-8 with TRBJ2-2, with unresolved D. Germline CDR1 and CDR2: SGHVS and FQNEAQ. With 0 bases removed from V and 1 base from J, the gap between germline ends came to 6 bases. The CDR3 loop spans 15 amino acids. The whole variable domain, remainder taken from reference TRBV7-8 and TRBJ2-2, is GAGVSQSPRYKVAKRGQDVALRCDPISGHVSLFWYQQALGQGPEFLTYFQNEAQLDKSGLPSDRFFAERPEGSVSTLKIQRTQQEDSAVYLCASSLARQNTGELFFGEGSRLTVL.

The rearrangement joins TRBV2 to TRBJ2-1; TRBD2 aligns across 12 bases. J was trimmed by 9 bases and V by 7 bases; bases with no gene match: 7. This CDR3 has 14 residues. Germline CDR1 reads SNHLY; CDR2 reads FYNNEI. CDR3 in amino acids: CASTQTSGRGEQFF. The CDR3, as DNA: TGTGCCAGCACCCAGACTAGCGGGAGAGGTGAGCAGTTCTTC.

The genes are TRBV25-1 and TRBJ1-2; the match to TRBD1 covers 9 bases. The CDR3 has 16 amino acids. In germline, CDR1 is MGHDK, CDR2 SYGVNS. The V and J ends lost 3 bases and 5 bases, in that order; junction bases with no gene match: 10. CDR3 coding DNA: TGTGCCAGCAGTGATCATACCCCCGGGACAGGGTATGGCTACACCTTC. Its protein product is CASSDHTPGTGYGYTF.

As DNA, the CDR3 is TGCGCCAGCAGCGAATCTCAAGCGGGGGGGCTCCACGAGCAGTACTTC. It encodes CASSESQAGGLHEQYF. The chain employs TRBV5-1 and TRBJ2-7; 10 nucleotides agree with TRBD2. V was pared by 4 bases and J by 5 bases, with 12 bases of the junction left unmatched. Germline values: CDR1 SGHRS, CDR2 YFSETQ. This CDR3 has 16 residues.

The chain recombines TRBV7-5 with TRBJ1-4. TRBV7-5 is classified as a pseudogene. The CDR3 spans 10 residues. The CDR3 region is CARSRSEAFF. In DNA form, the CDR3 reads TGTGCCAGAAGCCGGTCCGAGGCGTTTTTT.

This clone turned up a few times. The chain carries TRBV19 and TRBJ2-2; weak D call: TRBD1 (5 bases). The CDR3 is 15 residues long. Germline V CDR1 and CDR2: LNHDA, SQIVND (reference sequence). CDR3 amino acids: CASLRGPTNTGELFF. The DNA of the CDR3 is TGTGCTTCTCTAAGGGGCCCGACGAACACCGGGGAGCTGTTTTTT.

The V and J genes are TRBV9 and TRBJ2-2, with a weak D call TRBD2 (7 bases). The CDR3 is 16 amino acids. In germline, CDR1 is SGDLS, CDR2 YYNGEE. Trimming cost V 1 base and J 4 bases, with 14 bases left between them. The CDR3 loop is CASSVPQGGGTGELFF. CDR3 DNA sequence: TGTGCCAGCAGCGTACCCCAAGGGGGGGGCACCGGGGAGCTGTTTTTT.

V usage is TRBV19 and J usage is TRBJ1-1, with D possibly TRBD1 on 5 matching bases. Trimming shortened V by 8 bases and J by 0 bases, and 10 bases separated the two germline ends. The CDR3 is made up of 13 amino acids. Germline CDR1 reads LNHDA; CDR2 reads SQIVND (reference sequence). The CDR3 nucleotides are TGTGCCAGTCGCAGGGAGATGAACACTGAAGCTTTCTTT. Protein: CASRREMNTEAFF. Based on the CDR3 plus reference TRBV19 and TRBJ1-1, the full variable domain is DGGITQSPKYLFRKEGQNVTLSCEQNLNHDAMYWYRQDPGQGLRLIYYSQIVNDFQKGDIAEGYSVSREKKESFPLTVTSAQKNPTAFYLCASRREMNTEAFFGQGTRLTVV.

V and J are TRBV7-3 and TRBJ2-1, with TRBD2 as a possible D gene (5 bases). The CDR3 is 14 amino acids. V was clipped by 3 bases and J by 9 bases, with 15 bases between them. Germline V gene data show CDR1 as SGHTA and CDR2 as FQGTGA. The CDR3 region has the DNA TGTGCCAGCAGCTTTACCTTAGGAGGCGGTGAGCAGTTCTTC. Translation gives CASSFTLGGGEQFF.

The rearrangement uses TRBV19 and TRBJ1-6, with D unresolved. The CDR3 runs to 15 residues. Germline V gives CDR1 LNHDA, CDR2 SQIVND (reference sequence). Trimming pared 5 bases from V and 6 bases from J, leaving 14 bases between. In DNA, the CDR3 is TGTGCCAGTAGTCCCAGCCCTACCTCTAATTCACCCCTCCACTTT. Translating gives CASSPSPTSNSPLHF.

This chain joins TRBV23-1 and TRBJ2-3, with D possibly matching TRBD1 (6 bases). TRBV23-1 is designated an ORF whose function remains uncertain. The CDR3 spans 21 residues. V shed 0 bases and J shed 3 bases, with 28 bases lying between them. The chain's CDR3 is CASSQSLVSAGVVLGTDTQYF. The DNA of the CDR3 is TGCGCCAGCAGTCAATCTTTAGTTTCGGCAGGGGTAGTTTTGGGTACAGATACGCAGTATTTT.

Details on this clone: The identical CDR3 is also encoded by other nucleotide sequences in the sample. The chain recombines TRBV10-3 with TRBJ2-7; D uncertain. The germline CDR1 and CDR2 sequences are ENHRY and SYGVKD. The CDR3 length is 13 residues. Trimming left V 0 bases short and J 3 bases short, with 6 bases between. CDR3 sequence: CAISESGSYEQYF. The CDR3 region has the DNA TGTGCCATCAGTGAGTCGGGCAGCTACGAGCAGTACTTC.

At least ten counts were recorded for this clone. The chain recombines TRBV30 with TRBJ1-1; D perhaps matches TRBD1 (5 bases). Germline V CDR1 and CDR2: GTSNPN, SVGIG (reference sequence). This CDR3 spans 15 amino acids. Trimming removed 3 bases from V and 5 bases from J, with 19 bases in between. CDR3 residues: CAWSQKGTGRTEAFF. The CDR3 coding sequence is TGTGCCTGGAGCCAGAAAGGGACGGGAAGGACTGAAGCTTTCTTT.

The chain combines TRBV4-2 with TRBJ2-2; D remains ambiguous. The CDR3 covers 16 residues. V dropped 4 bases and J dropped 3 bases, with 15 bases sitting between them. Per the germline V gene, CDR1 is LGHNA and CDR2 is YNFKEQ. The CDR3: CASSPETAAYTGELFF. In nucleotides, the CDR3 is TGTGCCAGCAGCCCAGAAACCGCCGCCTACACCGGGGAGCTGTTTTTT.

The V gene is TRBV5-4, the J gene TRBJ1-2; weak D call: TRBD1 (6 bases). V dropped 4 bases and J dropped 8 bases, with 15 bases sitting between them. Germline V gene sequence: CDR1 SGHNT, CDR2 YYREEE (reference sequence). The CDR3 length is 13 residues. The DNA of the CDR3 is TGTGCCAGCAGCCTGGCCGGGACATCAGGCTACACCTTC. Amino acids: CASSLAGTSGYTF.

This clone was picked up a small number of times. The same CDR3 arises from other DNA sequences in this sample as well. J is TRBJ1-1 and V is TRBV5-1, with unresolved D. Germline CDR1 SGHRS, CDR2 YFSETQ. Trimming took 5 bases from V and 0 from J, leaving 11 bases between them. The CDR3 is made up of 14 amino acids. This CDR3 reads CASRKEGLNTEAFF. In DNA form, the CDR3 reads TGCGCCAGCAGAAAGGAAGGACTGAACACTGAAGCTTTCTTT.

Points on this clone: A much larger clone lies one base from this, so it may be a read error. The rearrangement joins TRBV7-2 to TRBJ2-1; possible D gene TRBD1, 7 bases. This CDR3 has 13 amino acids. Per the germline V gene, CDR1 is SGHTA and CDR2 is FQGNSA. V lost 2 bases, J lost 9 bases, and 11 bases lay in between. The CDR3 here is CASSLNRGGEQFF. DNA of the CDR3: TGTGCCAGCAGCTTAAACAGGGGAGGTGAGCAGTTCTTC.

This chain links TRBV2 with TRBJ2-5; D is uncertain. The CDR3 sequence is 14 residues long. Per germline, CDR1 SNHLY and CDR2 FYNNEI. Trimming shortened V by 7 bases and J by 1 base, and 13 bases separated the two germline ends. CDR3 protein: CASTISTGQETQYF. CDR3 in DNA: TGTGCCAGCACGATCTCTACGGGCCAAGAGACCCAGTACTTC.

The J gene is TRBJ1-5, the V gene TRBV28; weak D call: TRBD1 (5 bases). Germline CDR1 is MDHEN and CDR2 is SYDVKM. V was clipped by 0 bases and J by 8 bases, with 11 bases between them. The CDR3 has 14 residues. The CDR3 DNA reads TGTGCCAGCAGTTTATGGGCAGGGACTAAGCCCCAGCATTTT. Its translation: CASSLWAGTKPQHF.

V gene TRBV18 combines with J gene TRBJ2-3; 8 bases are a match to TRBD2. This CDR3 has 14 residues. Trimming at V came to 5 bases and at J to 8 bases, leaving 9 bases not matched to a gene. Germline-derived CDR1 and CDR2 are KGHSH and LQKENI. The CDR3 nucleotides are TGTGCCAGCTCAGGTGGCGGGGGGCCAAGTACGCAGTATTTT. Translating it yields CASSGGGGPSTQYF.